This record covers a single T cell receptor beta chain. The table lists this clonotype with many counts. The clone's antigen remains unknown. One base away there is no much larger clone; base qualities are not given. Libraries of naive CD8 T cells were built from about 19,000 to 1,100,000 sorted cells, with 10%, 30% or 50% of the purified RNA used. Naive CD8 T cells were FACS-sorted as CD8+CD4-CCR7+CD45RA+ on a BD FACSAria II into RLT Plus buffer. Around 11 TCR copies' worth of Jurkat RNA were spiked into about 20,000-1,100,000 naive CD8 T cell samples to test detection sensitivity. Enrichment of CD8 T cells was performed with RosetteSep CD8+ T Cell Enrichment Cocktail and Ficoll-Paque, after which ACK red cell lysis was carried out. The data are from a study of molecular identifiers for immune sequencing clone quantification (dated by TCRdb to between 2017 and 2018). Regarding the study in general: In a replicate experiment, RNA from around 20,000 or 100,000 naive CD8 T cells was split into five aliquots, four of which were sequenced. The study was a methods study using CD8 T cells to benchmark molecular-identifier clustering-based TCR repertoire sequencing (MIDCIRS) and TCR RNA copy counting.

Libraries were prepared through PCR. The data were produced on an Illumina HiSeq 4000. Bulk TCR libraries were generated as previously described, with the TCR primers listed in Table S5 used. Total RNA was purified with the Qiagen AllPrep DNA/RNA kit. Reads from multiple sequencing runs of the same library were pooled before analysis. Processing in the source paper ran as follows. Only reads with exact TCR constant sequence were kept, trimmed to 150 nt, and grouped by their 12-nt molecular barcodes. Reads inside each barcode group were sub-clustered using a 15% Levenshtein threshold, and a quality-weighted consensus sequence was constructed for each RNA molecule. Non-functional sequences were excluded, and lower-count sequences lying one edit away from another sequence were also excluded. On the basis of fitting two negative binomial distributions, barcode sub-clusters with fewer than 20% of the maximum read count were discarded. TCRdb ran its own pipeline on the public reads, namely fastp trimming at Q25 and MiXCR clone calling, and kept in-frame beta chains. Records with the same CDR3 protein are collapsed into one entry carrying the most frequent genes and DNA. TCRdb, not the original authors, processed these V and J calls. This sample gives about 640,000 distinct CDR3 sequences in total; about 20% of them show up just once. The ten most abundant clones make up 0.85% of the sample.

CDR1 and CDR2 were assigned from the germline V gene (reference sequence) as LGHDT and YNNKEL. The CDR3 contains 13 residues, cysteine and phenylalanine counted. Just CDR3 DNA is preserved here, 39 bases in frame from base 1. V and J lose 1 base and 5 bases, and a span of 8 bases separates them. What the study reported, not specific to this receptor: Modeling gave 3 to 3.5 recovered TCR RNA copies per cell versus around 10 by digital PCR, implying about 30% capture efficiency. A single cell's worth of spiked-in Jurkat TCR RNA was reported detectable even among about a million naive CD8 T cells. The sizes of highly expanded clones could end up underestimated when identical TCR molecules share a barcode. When barcode sub-clustering was not used, chimeric consensus sequences inflated TCR diversity, with chimeras reaching as high as 47%. Spiked-in Jurkat TCR RNA (roughly 10 copies' worth), which is not part of the donor repertoire, was contained in the naive libraries. In CMV-specific effector cells, over 99% of molecules were held by clones above 20 RNA copies, whereas under 1% of molecules were held by such clones in naive cells.

The sequencing input was naive CD8+ T cells from blood, with Jurkat cell RNA spiked in. The sample's cell subset or site label, in plain terms: FACS-sorted CD8+CD4-CCR7+CD45RA+ naive T cells. The rearrangement combines TRBV3-1 with TRBJ1-2; no confident D gene assignment can be made. The origin of this receptor is a human donor in good health. Some libraries in this study had Jurkat cell RNA spiked in. The CDR3 loop reads CASSQGTVYGYTF. The DNA sequence is as follows: TGTGCCAGCAGCCAAGGGACTGTTTATGGCTACACCTTC.